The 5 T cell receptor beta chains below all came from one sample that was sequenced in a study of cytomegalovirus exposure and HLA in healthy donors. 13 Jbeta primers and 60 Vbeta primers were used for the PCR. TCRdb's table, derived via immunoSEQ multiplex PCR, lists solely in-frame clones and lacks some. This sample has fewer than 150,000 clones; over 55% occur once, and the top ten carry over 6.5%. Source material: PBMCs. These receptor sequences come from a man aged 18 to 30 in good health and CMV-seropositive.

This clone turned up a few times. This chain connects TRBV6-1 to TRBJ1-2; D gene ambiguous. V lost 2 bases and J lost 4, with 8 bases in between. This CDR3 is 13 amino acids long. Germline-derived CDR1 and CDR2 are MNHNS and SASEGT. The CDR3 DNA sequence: TGTGCCAGCAGTGAACAGGCTGTCTATGGCTACACCTTC. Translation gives CASSEQAVYGYTF.

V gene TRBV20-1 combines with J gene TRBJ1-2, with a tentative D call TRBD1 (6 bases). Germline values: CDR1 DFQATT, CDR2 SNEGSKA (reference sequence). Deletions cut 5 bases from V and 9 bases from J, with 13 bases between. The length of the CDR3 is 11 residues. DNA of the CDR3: TGCAGTGCTCACCGGGGGGCGAGCTACACCTTC. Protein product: CSAHRGASYTF.

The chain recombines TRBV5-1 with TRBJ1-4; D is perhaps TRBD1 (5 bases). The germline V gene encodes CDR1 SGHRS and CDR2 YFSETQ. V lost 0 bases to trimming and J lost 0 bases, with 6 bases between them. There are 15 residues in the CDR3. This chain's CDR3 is CASSLGGTTNEKLFF. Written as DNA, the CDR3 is TGCGCCAGCAGCTTGGGGGGCACAACTAATGAAAAACTGTTTTTT.

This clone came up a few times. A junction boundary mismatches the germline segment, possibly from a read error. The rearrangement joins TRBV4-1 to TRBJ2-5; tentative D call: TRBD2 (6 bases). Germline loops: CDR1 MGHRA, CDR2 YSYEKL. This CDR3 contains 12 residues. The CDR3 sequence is CASSPPGEELDF. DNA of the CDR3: TGCGCCAGCAGCCCACCGGGAGAGGAGCTCGACTTC.

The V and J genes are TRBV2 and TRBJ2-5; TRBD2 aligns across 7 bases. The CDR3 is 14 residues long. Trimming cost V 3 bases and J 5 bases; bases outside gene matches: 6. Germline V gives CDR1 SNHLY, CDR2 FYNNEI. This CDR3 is CASSDIAGRETQYF. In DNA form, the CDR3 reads TGTGCCAGCAGTGATATAGCGGGCCGGGAGACCCAGTACTTC. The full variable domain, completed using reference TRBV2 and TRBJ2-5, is EPEVTQTPSHQVTQMGQEVILRCVPISNHLYFYWYRQILGQKVEFLVSFYNNEISEKSEIFDDQFSVERPDGSNFTLKIRSTKLEDSAMYFCASSDIAGRETQYFGPGTRLLVL.